Given below is one T cell receptor (beta chain) in context. The target antigen is unknown. The source of the sample is a study of T cells in Graves' hyperthyroidism and ophthalmopathy. Study-level background: Peripheral blood samples were taken at initial diagnosis, prior to any treatment.

Study outcomes and limitations: Blood also showed most of the thyroid clonotypes that were expanded above 0.001. The model forecast ophthalmopathy, anticipating it by a median around 6.9 months before onset. Stable hyperthyroidism was told apart from ophthalmopathy by a model built on 13 V-J features.

The germline V gene encodes CDR1 SGHRS and CDR2 YFSETQ. V gave up 0 bases and J gave up 8 bases, with 15 bases separating them. This CDR3 has 15 residues. TCR beta CDR3 sequences were amplified from RNA transcripts. HTBI primers were employed in a first-round RT-PCR of the TCR CDR3. TCRdb analysed the multiplex PCR reads with MiXCR anew, one entry per CDR3 protein. The sample records a few hundred thousand distinct CDR3 sequences, about 15% being singletons. The TCR originated in a young woman with Graves' hyperthyroidism. The sample consisted of blood. This sequence joins TRBV5-1 and TRBJ2-1; D gene uncertain. CDR3 bases: TGCGCCAGCAGCTTGGGCTGGGATGAAGAAGATGAGCAGTTCTTC. Protein sequence: CASSLGWDEEDEQFF.